The rows below give T cell receptor beta chains drawn from one sample of a study of shared clonotypes between healthy human individuals. Assay: immunoSEQ multiplex PCR; the TCRdb copy retains only in-frame clones and omits some. In the table there are around 2.1 million clones, 90% to 95% of which are singletons. The material sequenced was naive CD8+ T cells from PBMCs. These receptors were obtained from a man between 18 and 35 years old in good health. Some clones in this sample may be carry-over from other donors' samples. Both conserved end residues are part of each CDR3. D genes are given only for firm matches. Clone size is not always given. Where it is, it says once, few, many or a class for expanded clones.

V gene: TRBV11-2; clone size: NA; J gene: TRBJ1-1; D gene: NA; CDR3 protein: CASSPLRGNTEAFF; CDR3 DNA: TGTGCCAGCAGCCCGTTGAGGGGGAACACTGAAGCTTTCTTT
V gene: TRBV7-2; clone size: NA; J gene: TRBJ2-3; D gene: NA; CDR3 protein: CASSIQAGFSTDTQYF; CDR3 DNA: TGTGCCAGCAGCATTCAGGCCGGGTTCTCCACAGATACGCAGTATTTT
V gene: TRBV5-6; clone size: NA; J gene: TRBJ2-7; D gene: NA; CDR3 protein: CASSLFLEAGSSYEQYF; CDR3 DNA: TGTGCCAGCAGCTTGTTCCTCGAGGCAGGGAGTTCCTACGAGCAGTACTTC
V gene: TRBV28; clone size: NA; J gene: TRBJ1-1; D gene: NA; CDR3 protein: CASSLLKDTEAFF; CDR3 DNA: TGTGCCAGCAGTTTATTAAAGGACACTGAAGCTTTCTTT
V gene: TRBV28; clone size: NA; J gene: TRBJ2-1; D gene: NA; CDR3 protein: CASSLGGSSYNEQFF; CDR3 DNA: TGTGCCAGCAGTTTAGGCGGAAGCTCCTACAATGAGCAGTTCTTC
V gene: TRBV2; clone size: once; J gene: TRBJ2-2; D gene: TRBD1; CDR3 protein: CASSDRGTGELFF; CDR3 DNA: TGTGCCAGCAGTGACAGGGGGACCGGGGAGCTGTTTTTT
V gene: TRBV29-1; clone size: few; J gene: TRBJ1-1; D gene: NA; CDR3 protein: CSGGHPNTEAFF; CDR3 DNA: TGCAGCGGGGGACACCCGAACACTGAAGCTTTCTTT
V gene: TRBV10-3; clone size: NA; J gene: TRBJ2-7; D gene: NA; CDR3 protein: CASSGENMVYEQYF; CDR3 DNA: TGTGCCAGCAGTGGAGAGAACATGGTCTACGAGCAGTACTTC
V gene: TRBV19; clone size: NA; J gene: TRBJ2-1; D gene: TRBD2; CDR3 protein: CASSIRSGRAYEQFF; CDR3 DNA: TGTGCCAGTAGTATACGTAGCGGGAGGGCCTATGAGCAGTTCTTC
V gene: TRBV6-5; clone size: once; J gene: TRBJ2-2; D gene: TRBD1; CDR3 protein: CASSFGQGAGGGELFF; CDR3 DNA: TGTGCCAGCAGTTTCGGACAGGGGGCAGGTGGCGGGGAGCTGTTTTTT
V gene: TRBV28; clone size: NA; J gene: TRBJ2-3; D gene: TRBD2; CDR3 protein: CASRVSGSGDTQYF; CDR3 DNA: TGTGCCAGCAGGGTTAGCGGGAGTGGCGATACGCAGTATTTT
V gene: TRBV18; clone size: NA; J gene: TRBJ2-1; D gene: NA; CDR3 protein: CASSQQDNEQFF; CDR3 DNA: TGTGCCAGCTCACAACAAGACAATGAGCAGTTCTTC
V gene: TRBV27; clone size: few; J gene: TRBJ1-1; D gene: NA; CDR3 protein: CASSLMGRNTEAFF; CDR3 DNA: TGTGCCAGCAGTTTGATGGGGAGGAACACTGAAGCTTTCTTT
V gene: TRBV27; clone size: NA; J gene: TRBJ1-2; D gene: NA; CDR3 protein: CASRSEREYGYTF; CDR3 DNA: TGTGCCAGTCGGTCCGAAAGGGAGTATGGCTACACCTTC
V gene: TRBV7-9; clone size: NA; J gene: TRBJ1-1; D gene: NA; CDR3 protein: CASRQSNTEAFF; CDR3 DNA: TGTGCCAGTAGACAAAGTAACACTGAAGCTTTCTTT
V gene: TRBV19; clone size: NA; J gene: TRBJ2-7; D gene: NA; CDR3 protein: CASSSTAAYEQYF; CDR3 DNA: TGTGCCAGTTCCTCGACAGCCGCCTACGAGCAGTACTTC
V gene: TRBV28; clone size: once; J gene: TRBJ1-5; D gene: TRBD1; CDR3 protein: CASTTIRRDSYNQPQHF; CDR3 DNA: TGTGCCAGCACCACCATCCGGCGGGACAGTTACAATCAGCCCCAGCATTTT
V gene: TRBV9; clone size: NA; J gene: TRBJ2-6; D gene: NA; CDR3 protein: CASSAGVSSSGANVLTF; CDR3 DNA: TGTGCCAGCAGCGCAGGAGTTAGCAGCTCTGGGGCCAACGTCCTGACTTTC
V gene: TRBV12-5; clone size: NA; J gene: TRBJ1-2; D gene: NA; CDR3 protein: CASGLVVGTANYGYTF; CDR3 DNA: TGTGCTAGTGGTTTGGTAGTCGGGACGGCGAACTATGGCTACACCTTC
V gene: TRBV28; clone size: NA; J gene: TRBJ1-1; D gene: NA; CDR3 protein: CASGRNTEAFF; CDR3 DNA: TGTGCCAGTGGAAGAAACACTGAAGCTTTCTTT